This entry is about one T cell receptor beta chain. Its antigen is undetermined. V gave up 6 bases and J gave up 4 bases; unmatched junction bases: 5. There are 13 residues in the CDR3. Germline V gene data show CDR1 as ENHRY and CDR2 as SYGVKD. The data were taken from a study of shared clonotypes between healthy human individuals. An approximately 210 ng quantity of DNA, 32,000 or so T cell genomes, went into the sorted-subset replicate PCRs. Only in-frame clones appear in the TCRdb table, and some are missing; sequencing was by immunoSEQ multiplex PCR. The table records about 600,000 clones, around 97% of them present only once. Points from the study as a whole: Against clonotypes common to all four donors, non-shared ones had lower generation probabilities.

Material for sequencing was naive CD4+ T cells sorted from blood. Subset noted: CD45RA+ positively selected. The rearrangement joins TRBV10-3 to TRBJ1-1; 7 bases line up with TRBD1. This TCR was recovered from a woman aged 25 to 39 in good health. The DNA for the CDR3 is TGTGCCATCAGGGGCTCAGGGGGCACTGAAGCTTTCTTT. Encoded protein: CAIRGSGGTEAFF.